What follows are 7 T cell receptor beta chains derived from one specimen sequenced in a study of control samples from healthy donors and cancer patients. The data were produced by immunoSEQ multiplex PCR, yet TCRdb's version contains in-frame clones alone and is incomplete. Seen here are 150,000 or so clones, over 90% observed once, and the top ten hold around 2.2%. Sequenced: blood. Every receptor here comes from a man in his fifties in good health.

This rearrangement joins TRBV14 to TRBJ2-5; no clear D. Deletions cut 0 bases from V and 1 base from J, with 6 bases between. This CDR3 contains 14 residues. The germline V gene encodes CDR1 SGHDN and CDR2 FVKESK. The CDR3 loop reads CASSQDLLQETQYF. CDR3 DNA: TGTGCCAGCAGCCAAGATTTACTCCAAGAGACCCAGTACTTC.

This sequence joins TRBV29-1 and TRBJ2-3; 7 nucleotides match TRBD2. V dropped 4 bases and J dropped 2; count of bases not matched to a gene: 6. The germline CDR1 and CDR2 sequences are SQVTM and ANQGSEA. The CDR3 loop spans 14 amino acids. The chain's CDR3 is CSVVLAETTDTQYF. DNA for the CDR3: TGCAGCGTTGTGCTAGCGGAAACCACAGATACGCAGTATTTT.

The J gene is TRBJ1-1, the V gene TRBV28; 9 bases line up with TRBD1. The CDR3 runs 14 residues. V dropped 4 bases and J dropped 5; count of bases not matched to a gene: 5. Germline V gene sequence: CDR1 MDHEN, CDR2 SYDVKM. The CDR3 spells CASSSTGGSTEAFF. The CDR3 region has the DNA TGTGCCAGCAGTTCGACAGGGGGAAGTACTGAAGCTTTCTTT. Together with reference TRBV28 and TRBJ1-1, the CDR3 gives the full variable domain: DVKVTQSSRYLVKRTGEKVFLECVQDMDHENMFWYRQDPGLGLRLIYFSYDVKMKEKGDIPEGYSVSREKKERFSLILESASTNQTSMYLCASSSTGGSTEAFFGQGTRLTVV.

The rearrangement uses TRBV5-1 and TRBJ2-3, with D maybe TRBD1 (5 bases). V lost 1 base and J lost 4, with 7 bases in between. The germline V gene has CDR1 SGHRS and CDR2 YFSETQ. This CDR3 has 13 amino acids. The CDR3 region is CASSLMGPDTQYF. CDR3 nucleotide sequence: TGCGCCAGCAGCTTGATGGGGCCAGATACGCAGTATTTT.

With regard to this clone: It is likely a read error, because the conserved phenylalanine at the end of the CDR3 is missing. J is TRBJ1-2 and V is TRBV19, with a possible D match to TRBD1 (5 bases). Trimming left V 5 bases short and J 2 bases short, with 15 bases between. Germline V gives CDR1 LNHDA, CDR2 SQIVND (reference sequence). CDR3 length: 15 residues. CDR3 loop: CASSPLHQGNYGYTL. The DNA of the CDR3 is TGTGCCAGTAGTCCCCTCCACCAGGGAAACTATGGCTACACCCTC.

The chain employs TRBV19 and TRBJ2-6, with D possibly being TRBD1 (5 bases). Trimming removed 1 base from V and 0 bases from J, with 22 bases in between. The V gene's germline CDR1 is LNHDA and CDR2 SQIVND (reference sequence). The CDR3 is 21 amino acids. CDR3: CASSIAARGRVGLSGANVLTF. CDR3 bases: TGTGCCAGTAGTATAGCCGCCCGAGGCAGGGTGGGCCTCTCTGGGGCCAACGTCCTGACTTTC.

The chain uses TRBV3-1 (or the pseudogene TRBV3-2) and TRBJ2-7; D call uncertain. CDR1 and CDR2 (germline): LGHDT, YNNKEL (reference sequence). V was pared by 5 bases and J by 0 bases, with 17 bases between. There are 16 residues in the CDR3. CDR3 amino acids: CASSTHGKRLSYEQYF. The CDR3 nucleotides are TGTGCCAGCAGCACTCACGGAAAGCGCCTCTCCTACGAGCAGTACTTC.